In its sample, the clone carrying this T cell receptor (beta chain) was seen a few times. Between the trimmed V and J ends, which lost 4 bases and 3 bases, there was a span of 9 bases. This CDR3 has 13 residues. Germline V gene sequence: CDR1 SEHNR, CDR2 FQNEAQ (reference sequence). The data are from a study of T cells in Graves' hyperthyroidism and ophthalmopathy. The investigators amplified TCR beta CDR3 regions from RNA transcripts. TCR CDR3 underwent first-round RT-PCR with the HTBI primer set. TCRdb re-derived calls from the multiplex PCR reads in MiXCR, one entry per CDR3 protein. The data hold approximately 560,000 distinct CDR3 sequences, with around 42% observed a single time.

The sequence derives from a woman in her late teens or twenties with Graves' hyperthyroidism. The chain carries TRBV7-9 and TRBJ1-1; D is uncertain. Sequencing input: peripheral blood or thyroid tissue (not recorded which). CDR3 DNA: TGTGCCAGCAGCTCGTCGACTTACACTGAAGCTTTCTTT. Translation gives CASSSSTYTEAFF.